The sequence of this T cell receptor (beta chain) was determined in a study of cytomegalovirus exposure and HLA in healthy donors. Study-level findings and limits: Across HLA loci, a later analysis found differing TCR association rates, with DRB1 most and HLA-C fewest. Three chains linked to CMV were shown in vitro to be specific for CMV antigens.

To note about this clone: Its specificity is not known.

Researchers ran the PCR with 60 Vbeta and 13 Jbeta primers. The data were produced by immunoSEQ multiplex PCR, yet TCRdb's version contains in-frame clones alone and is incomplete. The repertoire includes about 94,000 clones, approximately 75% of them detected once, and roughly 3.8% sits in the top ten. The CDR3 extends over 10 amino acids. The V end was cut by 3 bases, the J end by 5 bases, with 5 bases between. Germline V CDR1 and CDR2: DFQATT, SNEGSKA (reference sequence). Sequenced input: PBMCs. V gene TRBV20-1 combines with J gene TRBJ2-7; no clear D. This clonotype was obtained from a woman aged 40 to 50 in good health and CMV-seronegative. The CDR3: CSASSHEQYF. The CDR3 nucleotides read TGCAGTGCTAGCAGTCACGAGCAGTACTTC.